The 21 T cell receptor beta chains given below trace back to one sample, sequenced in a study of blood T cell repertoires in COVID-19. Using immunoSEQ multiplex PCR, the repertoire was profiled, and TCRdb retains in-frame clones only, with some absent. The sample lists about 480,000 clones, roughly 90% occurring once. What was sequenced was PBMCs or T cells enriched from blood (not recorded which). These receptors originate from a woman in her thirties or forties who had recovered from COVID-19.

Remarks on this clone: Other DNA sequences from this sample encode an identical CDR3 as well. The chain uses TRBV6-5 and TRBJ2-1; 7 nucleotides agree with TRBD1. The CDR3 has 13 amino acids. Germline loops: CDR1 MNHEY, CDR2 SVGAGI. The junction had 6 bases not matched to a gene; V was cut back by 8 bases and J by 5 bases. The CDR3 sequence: CASRRGLNNEQFF. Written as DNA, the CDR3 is TGTGCCAGCCGAAGGGGGCTAAACAATGAGCAGTTCTTC.

The CDR3 here is CASSDRRGRRGGSYGYTF. The CDR3 bases are TGTGCCAGCAGTGACAGGAGGGGTAGACGGGGGGGCAGCTATGGCTACACCTTC. The chain uses TRBV6-4 and TRBJ1-2; D perhaps matches TRBD1 (6 bases). Per the germline V gene, CDR1 is MRHNA and CDR2 is SNTAGT. The CDR3 covers 18 residues. Trimming pared 2 bases from V and 4 bases from J, leaving 23 bases between.

CDR3 amino acids: CATTSGVPNTEAFF. The CDR3 coding sequence is TGTGCCACTACCTCGGGGGTTCCGAACACTGAAGCTTTCTTT. This chain uses TRBV6-4 with TRBJ1-1, with D possibly TRBD1 on 5 matching bases. Trimming removed 10 bases at V and 1 base at J, with 16 bases between. Germline lookup yields CDR1 MRHNA and CDR2 SNTAGT. The CDR3 consists of 14 residues.

This CDR3 reads CASRTGLTSTDTQYF. CDR3 nucleotides: TGTGCCAGCCGCACTGGACTAACTAGCACAGATACGCAGTATTTT. The chain has TRBV25-1 and TRBJ2-3; D perhaps matches TRBD2 (6 bases). Germline values: CDR1 MGHDK, CDR2 SYGVNS. Between the trimmed V and J ends, which lost 8 bases and 0 bases, there was a span of 15 bases. CDR3 length: 15 amino acids.

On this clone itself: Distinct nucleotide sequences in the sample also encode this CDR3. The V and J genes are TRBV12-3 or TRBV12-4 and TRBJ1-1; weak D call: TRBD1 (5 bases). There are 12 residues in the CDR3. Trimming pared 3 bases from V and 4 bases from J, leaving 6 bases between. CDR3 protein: CASSFRVTEAFF. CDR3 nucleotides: TGTGCCAGCAGTTTCAGGGTCACTGAAGCTTTCTTT.

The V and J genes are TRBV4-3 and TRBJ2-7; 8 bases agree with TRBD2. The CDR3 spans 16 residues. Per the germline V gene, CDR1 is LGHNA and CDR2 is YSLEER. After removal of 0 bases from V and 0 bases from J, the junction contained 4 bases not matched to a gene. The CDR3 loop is CASSQDIAGSSYEQYF. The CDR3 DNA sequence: TGCGCCAGCAGCCAAGATATAGCGGGAAGCTCCTACGAGCAGTACTTC.

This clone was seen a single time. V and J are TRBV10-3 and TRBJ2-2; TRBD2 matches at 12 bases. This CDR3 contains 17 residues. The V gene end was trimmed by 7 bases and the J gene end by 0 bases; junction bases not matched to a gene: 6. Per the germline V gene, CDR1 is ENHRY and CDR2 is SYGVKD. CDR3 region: CAIKGLAGTANTGELFF. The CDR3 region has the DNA TGTGCCATCAAAGGACTAGCGGGGACGGCGAACACCGGGGAGCTGTTTTTT.

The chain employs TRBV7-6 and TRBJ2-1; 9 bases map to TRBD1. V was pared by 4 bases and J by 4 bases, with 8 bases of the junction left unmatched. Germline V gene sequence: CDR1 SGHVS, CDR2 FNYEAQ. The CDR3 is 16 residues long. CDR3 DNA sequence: TGTGCCAGCAGCTCCACCGGGACAGGGACGTACAATGAGCAGTTCTTC. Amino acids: CASSSTGTGTYNEQFF.

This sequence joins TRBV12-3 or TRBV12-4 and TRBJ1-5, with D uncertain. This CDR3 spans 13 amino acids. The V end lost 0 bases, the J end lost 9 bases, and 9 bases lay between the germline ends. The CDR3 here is CASSLASSGPQHF. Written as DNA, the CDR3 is TGTGCCAGCAGTTTAGCGTCCAGCGGGCCCCAGCATTTT.

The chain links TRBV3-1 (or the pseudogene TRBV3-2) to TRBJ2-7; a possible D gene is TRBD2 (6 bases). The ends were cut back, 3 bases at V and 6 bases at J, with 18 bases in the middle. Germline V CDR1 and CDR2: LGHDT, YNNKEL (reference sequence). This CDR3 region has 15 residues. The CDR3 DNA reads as TGTGCCAGCAGCCATTACGGGACTCTGTTTATCGAGCAGTACTTC. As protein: CASSHYGTLFIEQYF.

The CDR3 DNA reads as TGTGCCAGCAGCCCGGGTTACCTCCAGGGGGCGGTTTATCAGCCCCAGCATTTT. Translated, it gives CASSPGYLQGAVYQPQHF. The genes are TRBV6-2 or TRBV6-3 and TRBJ1-5; 8 bases fit TRBD1. The CDR3 is made up of 18 amino acids. Germline CDR1 reads MNHEY; CDR2 reads SVGEGT. After removal of 6 bases from V and 5 bases from J, the junction contained 18 bases not matched to a gene.

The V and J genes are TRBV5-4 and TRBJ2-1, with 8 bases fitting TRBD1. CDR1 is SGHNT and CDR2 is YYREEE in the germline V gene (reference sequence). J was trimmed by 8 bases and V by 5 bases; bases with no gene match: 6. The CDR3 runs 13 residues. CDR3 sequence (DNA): TGTGCCAGCAGTAGACAGGGGAAGGATGAGCAGTTCTTC. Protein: CASSRQGKDEQFF. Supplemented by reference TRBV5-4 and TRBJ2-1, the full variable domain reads ETGVTQSPTHLIKTRGQQVTLRCSSQSGHNTVSWYQQALGQGPQFIFQYYREEENGRGNFPPRFSGLQFPNYSSELNVNALELDDSALYLCASSRQGKDEQFFGPGTRLTVL.

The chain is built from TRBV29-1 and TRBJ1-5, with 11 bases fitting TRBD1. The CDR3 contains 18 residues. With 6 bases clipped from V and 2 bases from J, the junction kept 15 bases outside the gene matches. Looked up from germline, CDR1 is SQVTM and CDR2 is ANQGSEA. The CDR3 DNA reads TGCAGCGTCCCAATCGGGACAGGGGGAACCGGCCGCAATCAGCCCCAGCATTTT. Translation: CSVPIGTGGTGRNQPQHF.

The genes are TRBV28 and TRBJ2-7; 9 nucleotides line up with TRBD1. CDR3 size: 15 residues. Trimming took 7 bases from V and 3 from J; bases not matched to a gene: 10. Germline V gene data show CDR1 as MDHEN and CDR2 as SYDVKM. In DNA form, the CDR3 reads TGTGCCAGCACCAAAAGACAGGGGGTAGGCTACGAGCAGTACTTC. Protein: CASTKRQGVGYEQYF.

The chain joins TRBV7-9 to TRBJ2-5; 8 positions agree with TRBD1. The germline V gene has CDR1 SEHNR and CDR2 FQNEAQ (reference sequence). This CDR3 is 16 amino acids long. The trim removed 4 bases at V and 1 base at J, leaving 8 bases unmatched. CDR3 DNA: TGTGCCAGCAGCTCGCCTTCACAGGGGGGCCAAGAGACCCAGTACTTC. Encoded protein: CASSSPSQGGQETQYF.

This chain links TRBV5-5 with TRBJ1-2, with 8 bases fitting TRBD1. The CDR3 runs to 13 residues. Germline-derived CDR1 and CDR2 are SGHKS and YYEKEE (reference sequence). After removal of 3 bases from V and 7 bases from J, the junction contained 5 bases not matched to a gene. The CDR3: CASSSGQGVGYTF. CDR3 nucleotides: TGTGCCAGCAGCTCAGGACAGGGTGTTGGCTACACCTTC.

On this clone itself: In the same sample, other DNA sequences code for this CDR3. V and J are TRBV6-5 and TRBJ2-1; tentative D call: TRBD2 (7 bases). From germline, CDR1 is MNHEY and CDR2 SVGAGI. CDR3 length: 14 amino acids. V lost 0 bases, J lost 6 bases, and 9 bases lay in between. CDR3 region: CASSYSGGGNEQFF. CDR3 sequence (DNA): TGTGCCAGCAGTTACTCAGGGGGGGGCAATGAGCAGTTCTTC.

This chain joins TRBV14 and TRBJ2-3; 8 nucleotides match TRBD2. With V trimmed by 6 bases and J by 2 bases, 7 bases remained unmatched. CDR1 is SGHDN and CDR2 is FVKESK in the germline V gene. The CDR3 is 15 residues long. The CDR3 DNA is TGTGCCAGCAGTCTCCAGCGGGGGTCCACAGATACGCAGTATTTT. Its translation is CASSLQRGSTDTQYF.

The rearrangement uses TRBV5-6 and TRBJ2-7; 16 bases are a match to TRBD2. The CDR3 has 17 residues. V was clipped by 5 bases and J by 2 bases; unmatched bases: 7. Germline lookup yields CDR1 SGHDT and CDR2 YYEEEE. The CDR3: CASSEGLAGGRAYEQYF. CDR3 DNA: TGTGCCAGCAGTGAGGGACTAGCGGGAGGGAGGGCCTACGAGCAGTACTTC.

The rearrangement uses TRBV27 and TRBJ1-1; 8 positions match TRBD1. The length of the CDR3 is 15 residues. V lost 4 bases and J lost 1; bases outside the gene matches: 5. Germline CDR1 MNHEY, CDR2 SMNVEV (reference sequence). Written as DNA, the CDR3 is TGTGCCAGCAGTTCTACCGGGACAGGGAACACTGAAGCTTTCTTT. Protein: CASSSTGTGNTEAFF.

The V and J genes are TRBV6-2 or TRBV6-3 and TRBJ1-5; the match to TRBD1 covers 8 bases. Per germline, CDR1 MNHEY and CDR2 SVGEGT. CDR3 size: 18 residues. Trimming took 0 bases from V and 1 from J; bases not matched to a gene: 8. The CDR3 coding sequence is TGTGCCAGCAGTTACTCGTCAGGGGGCTACGGAAGCAATCAGCCCCAGCATTTT. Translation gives CASSYSSGGYGSNQPQHF.